The 21 T cell receptor beta chains presented below share a single source sample, sequenced in a study of blood T cell repertoires in COVID-19. The table came from immunoSEQ multiplex PCR; TCRdb's copy has only in-frame clones and leaves some out. The sample has roughly 200,000 clones; approximately 89% are singletons. The sample comprised PBMCs or T cells enriched from blood (not recorded which). The receptors stem from a man aged 40-49 years who had recovered from COVID-19.

The rearrangement joins TRBV24-1 to TRBJ2-2; no firm D call. This CDR3 comprises 13 residues. CDR1 is KGHDR and CDR2 is SFDVKD in the germline V gene. Trimming cost V 4 bases and J 4 bases, with 6 bases left between them. CDR3 nucleotides: TGTGCCACCAGTGAATGGGCCACCGGGGAGCTGTTTTTT. Translation: CATSEWATGELFF.

This chain connects TRBV5-4 to TRBJ2-2; D may be TRBD1 (5 bases). V gave up 2 bases and J gave up 2 bases, with 10 bases separating them. Germline V CDR1 and CDR2: SGHNT, YYREEE (reference sequence). The CDR3 has 15 residues. CDR3 sequence (DNA): TGTGCCAGCAGCTTCATGGACACCAACACCGGGGAGCTGTTTTTT. Amino acid sequence: CASSFMDTNTGELFF.

This clone was counted between two and nine times. One end of the junction does not line up with germline, which may come from a read error. J is TRBJ1-2 and V is TRBV7-2; 8 nucleotides align to TRBD1. CDR1 is SGHTA, CDR2 FQGNSA, per germline. The CDR3 runs 14 residues. The CDR3 spells CASSLGGGDRRAAF. Written as DNA, the CDR3 is TGTGCCAGCAGCTTAGGAGGAGGGGACAGGCGAGCTGCCTTC.

V gene TRBV7-6 combines with J gene TRBJ1-3, with unresolved D. CDR1 and CDR2 (germline): SGHVS, FNYEAQ. The CDR3 has 16 amino acids. V dropped 0 bases and J dropped 0 bases, with 9 bases sitting between them. In DNA form, the CDR3 reads TGTGCCAGCAGCTTAGCGCGAGGCGGCTCTGGAAACACCATATATTTT. Translated, it gives CASSLARGGSGNTIYF.

V is TRBV5-1 and J is TRBJ2-2; 10 nucleotides match TRBD1. This CDR3 spans 13 amino acids. The trim removed 4 bases at V and 6 bases at J, leaving 0 bases unmatched. The V gene's germline CDR1 is SGHRS and CDR2 YFSETQ. The CDR3, as DNA: TGCGCCAGCAGCGGGACAGGGGCCGGGGAGCTGTTTTTT. Translating gives CASSGTGAGELFF.

The rearrangement uses TRBV5-1 and TRBJ1-1; tentatively, D is TRBD1 (5 bases). V was clipped by 3 bases and J by 4 bases, with 19 bases between them. This CDR3 spans 16 amino acids. Germline CDR1 reads SGHRS; CDR2 reads YFSETQ. The CDR3 nucleotides read TGCGCCAGCAGCTCCTTACTTGGGGGGGTTAGCACTGAAGCTTTCTTT. Translated: CASSSLLGGVSTEAFF.

The chain uses TRBV20-1 and TRBJ1-1; D is uncertain. This CDR3 region has 10 residues. Trimming took off 4 bases at V and 10 bases at J, with 10 bases between the two ends. CDR1 DFQATT and CDR2 SNEGSKA come from the germline V gene (reference sequence). The CDR3 reads CSAKRERAFF. As DNA, the CDR3 is TGCAGTGCTAAGAGGGAGAGAGCTTTCTTT.

The chain couples TRBV27 to TRBJ2-3, with 8 bases fitting TRBD1. Trimming removed 3 bases from V and 3 bases from J; junction bases left unmatched: 2. The CDR3 covers 14 residues. Germline CDR1 MNHEY, CDR2 SMNVEV (reference sequence). CDR3 in amino acids: CASSLRDRTDTQYF. CDR3 DNA sequence: TGTGCCAGCAGTTTGCGGGACAGGACAGATACGCAGTATTTT.

V usage is TRBV9 and J usage is TRBJ1-1, with D perhaps TRBD1 (6 bases). CDR3 length equals 15 residues. The germline V gene encodes CDR1 SGDLS and CDR2 YYNGEE. V gave up 3 bases and J gave up 3 bases, with 15 bases separating them. The DNA for the CDR3 is TGTGCCAGCAGCGCCACAGGGACGAGGCACACTGAAGCTTTCTTT. This sequence encodes CASSATGTRHTEAFF.

V gene TRBV3-1 (or the pseudogene TRBV3-2) combines with J gene TRBJ2-3, with 9 bases aligning to TRBD2. The length of the CDR3 is 15 residues. J lost 2 bases, V lost 8 bases, and 8 bases had no gene match. Germline V CDR1 and CDR2: LGHDT, YNNKEL (reference sequence). The CDR3 loop is CASSLGGRATDTQYF. In DNA form, the CDR3 reads TGTGCCAGCTCCCTCGGCGGGAGGGCCACAGATACGCAGTATTTT.

The chain employs TRBV4-1 and TRBJ1-3; 7 bases align to TRBD1. Germline V lookup: CDR1 MGHRA, CDR2 YSYEKL. V shed 0 bases and J 3 bases; nucleotides not matched to a gene: 14. There are 19 residues in the CDR3. CDR3 sequence reads: CASSQEERGGALSGNTIYF. The CDR3 region has the DNA TGCGCCAGCAGCCAAGAGGAAAGAGGGGGCGCTTTGAGTGGAAACACCATATATTTT.

The chain is built from TRBV30 and TRBJ1-5, with unresolved D. The CDR3 spans 15 residues. The ends were cut back, 0 bases at V and 2 bases at J, with 11 bases in the middle. Germline loops: CDR1 GTSNPN, CDR2 SVGIG (reference sequence). The CDR3 loop reads CAWSVGGGGNQPQHF. The DNA of the CDR3 is TGTGCCTGGAGTGTGGGCGGCGGGGGCAATCAGCCCCAGCATTTT.

Written as DNA, the CDR3 is TGTGCCAGCATGCGAGACAGAAAATCCTACGAGCAGTACTTC. This codes for CASMRDRKSYEQYF. The chain recombines TRBV2 with TRBJ2-7; tentative D call: TRBD1 (5 bases). V lost 7 bases, J lost 1 base, and 14 bases lay in between. The germline gives CDR1 SNHLY, CDR2 FYNNEI. This CDR3 has 14 amino acids.

The V gene is TRBV5-1, the J gene TRBJ2-3, with TRBD2 matching 16 bases. The CDR3 totals 17 residues. Trimming took 4 bases from V and 3 from J; bases not matched to a gene: 5. Germline values: CDR1 SGHRS, CDR2 YFSETQ. The CDR3 sequence is CASSQGLAGGVTDTQYF. CDR3 DNA sequence: TGCGCCAGCAGCCAGGGACTAGCGGGAGGGGTAACAGATACGCAGTATTTT. Combining the CDR3 with reference TRBV5-1 and TRBJ2-3 gives the whole variable domain KAGVTQTPRYLIKTRGQQVTLSCSPISGHRSVSWYQQTPGQGLQFLFEYFSETQRNKGNFPGRFSGRQFSNSRSEMNVSTLELGDSALYLCASSQGLAGGVTDTQYFGPGTRLTVL.

The chain couples TRBV30 to TRBJ1-2, with a possible D match to TRBD1 (5 bases). Germline CDR1 and CDR2: GTSNPN and SVGIG (reference sequence). Trimming cost V 0 bases and J 9 bases, with 14 bases left between them. This CDR3 comprises 13 residues. The CDR3 loop is CAWSVGTPDRYTF. The CDR3 region has the DNA TGTGCCTGGAGTGTAGGGACTCCGGACCGCTACACCTTC.

In this sample, this clone turned up a few times. The chain is built from TRBV4-2 and TRBJ2-7; TRBD2 aligns across 7 bases. This CDR3 has 14 residues. The germline gives CDR1 LGHNA, CDR2 YNFKEQ. V dropped 4 bases and J dropped 5; count of bases not matched to a gene: 8. The CDR3, as DNA: TGTGCCAGCAGCCCTGGACTAGAAGTACACGAGCAGTACTTC. It encodes CASSPGLEVHEQYF.

The chain recombines TRBV6-1 with TRBJ1-1; 7 bases align to TRBD1. CDR1 and CDR2 (germline): MNHNS, SASEGT. Trimming cost V 3 bases and J 0 bases; bases outside gene matches: 7. The CDR3 sequence is 16 residues long. CDR3 in amino acids: CASSDARGILNTEAFF. The CDR3 DNA is TGTGCCAGCAGTGACGCCAGGGGGATTCTGAACACTGAAGCTTTCTTT.

The chain links TRBV24-1 to TRBJ2-6; TRBD1 matches at 9 bases. The germline gives CDR1 KGHDR, CDR2 SFDVKD. There are 16 residues in the CDR3. V was pared by 5 bases and J by 2 bases, with 3 bases of the junction left unmatched. The DNA of the CDR3 is TGTGCCACCAGTGCGGGACAGGGAACTGGGGCCAACGTCCTGACTTTC. It encodes CATSAGQGTGANVLTF.

The DNA of the CDR3 is TGTGCCAGCAGCCCTGGGGGGGCAGCCAAAAACATTCAGTACTTC. Protein product: CASSPGGAAKNIQYF. The chain couples TRBV7-2 to TRBJ2-4, with a weak D call TRBD2 (7 bases). V was clipped by 5 bases and J by 0 bases, with 11 bases between them. The CDR3 is 15 amino acids. Germline assignment: CDR1 SGHTA and CDR2 FQGNSA.

The chain joins TRBV24-1 to TRBJ1-2; D is perhaps TRBD1 (6 bases). The germline CDR1 and CDR2 sequences are KGHDR and SFDVKD. The CDR3 sequence is 16 residues long. V lost 7 bases and J lost 3, with 20 bases in between. This chain's CDR3 is CATRTPGGLEDYGYTF. The CDR3 DNA is TGTGCCACCAGAACGCCCGGGGGGCTAGAGGACTATGGCTACACCTTC.

The rearrangement links TRBV5-4 to TRBJ1-1; 9 positions match TRBD1. Germline trimming cut 5 bases from V and 1 base from J; bases unmatched to any gene: 3. This CDR3 has 14 residues. Germline assignment: CDR1 SGHNT and CDR2 YYREEE (reference sequence). CDR3 nucleotides: TGTGCCAGCAGAGTGGGACAGGGGAACACTGAAGCTTTCTTT. Translation gives CASRVGQGNTEAFF.